This T cell receptor (beta chain) was documented in a study of cytomegalovirus exposure and HLA in healthy donors. On the study more broadly: An earlier analysis found roughly 110 million unique TCR beta sequences from about 190 million T cells.

The study ran its PCR with 60 Vbeta and 13 Jbeta primers. Sequenced by immunoSEQ multiplex PCR; TCRdb stores in-frame clones only, minus some. The sample lists 100,000 to 150,000 clones, around 83% occurring once. Turning to this clone: Its antigen is as yet unknown.

V shed 5 bases, J shed 0 bases, and the junction held 10 bases outside the gene matches. This CDR3 spans 18 amino acids. The germline V gene has CDR1 SEHNR and CDR2 FQNEAQ (reference sequence). Study-level points and caveats: As was reported, the HLA-A and HLA-B alleles of most subjects were accurately predicted from TCR beta sequences. Immune exposure data for these donors was limited to CMV serostatus. It was 150 or so TCR beta chains that were listed as cytomegalovirus-associated.

Sequenced: PBMCs. This TCR was recovered from a girl between 2 and 10 years old in good health and CMV-seronegative. The V call is TRBV7-9, the J call TRBJ2-1, with TRBD2 identical over 10 bases. The CDR3 bases are TGTGCCAGCAGCACATCCCATAGCGGGGGGTTCTCCTACAATGAGCAGTTCTTC. This encodes CASSTSHSGGFSYNEQFF.